The 30 T cell receptor beta chains listed next were all sequenced from one sample in a study of CDR3 diversity in severe acne. One entry per CDR3 protein results from TCRdb running MiXCR on the PCR reads. The repertoire has over 100,000 distinct CDR3 sequences, around 56% of them found once; the top ten carry around 12%. The sample consisted of blood. These receptors were taken from a male donor with acne.

This clonotype was observed many times. The chain uses TRBV6-1 and TRBJ2-7; 7 nucleotides agree with TRBD1. CDR3 length: 15 residues. Germline V gene lookup returns CDR1 MNHNS and CDR2 SASEGT. Trimming cost V 4 bases and J 5 bases; bases outside gene matches: 11. Here the CDR3 reads CASSVRQGLLHEQYF. The CDR3 DNA reads TGTGCCAGCAGTGTACGACAGGGCCTCTTACACGAGCAGTACTTC.

Ten or more counts support this clonotype. The CDR3 spells CASMRDNSGNTIYF. The CDR3 DNA sequence: TGTGCCAGCATGCGGGACAACTCTGGAAACACCATATATTTT. The chain combines TRBV2 with TRBJ1-3; a weak D match, TRBD1 (6 bases). The V gene lost 7 bases and the J gene lost 0 bases, with 10 bases spanning the gap. The CDR3 length is 14 residues. The V gene's germline CDR1 is SNHLY and CDR2 FYNNEI.

This clonotype was observed at least ten times. The J gene is TRBJ2-7, the V gene TRBV5-5; D may correspond to TRBD1 or TRBD2 (6 bases each). Trimming shortened V by 7 bases and J by 4 bases, and 15 bases separated the two germline ends. Germline V gives CDR1 SGHKS, CDR2 YYEKEE (reference sequence). This CDR3 has 13 residues. The CDR3 spells CASSVGGFYEQYF. CDR3 sequence (DNA): TGTGCCAGCTCCGTCGGGGGCTTTTACGAGCAGTACTTC. Combining the CDR3 with reference TRBV5-5 and TRBJ2-7 gives the whole variable domain DAGVTQSPTHLIKTRGQQVTLRCSPISGHKSVSWYQQVLGQGPQFIFQYYEKEERGRGNFPDRFSARQFPNYSSELNVNALLLGDSALYLCASSVGGFYEQYFGPGTRLTVT.

V usage is TRBV6-1 and J usage is TRBJ1-1; 8 bases fit TRBD1. In germline, CDR1 is MNHNS, CDR2 SASEGT. The CDR3 length is 16 residues. Losses at the gene ends were 4 bases for V and 4 bases for J; bases not matched to a gene: 11. CDR3 DNA sequence: TGTGCCAGCAGTGTAGACCAGGGGGCTGGGGGCACTGAAGCTTTCTTT. Translating gives CASSVDQGAGGTEAFF.

This clonotype was found many times. V and J are TRBV18 and TRBJ1-2; a weak D match, TRBD1 (6 bases). Trimming shortened V by 3 bases and J by 6 bases, and 17 bases separated the two germline ends. This CDR3 is built from 15 residues. In germline, CDR1 is KGHSH, CDR2 LQKENI. CDR3 in DNA: TGTGCCAGCTCACCCCCTGACAGGCCCCGGGATGGCTACACCTTC. Protein product: CASSPPDRPRDGYTF.

This clonotype was seen only a few times. The chain has TRBV27 and TRBJ2-3, with TRBD1 identical over 10 bases. The CDR3 has 14 residues. Germline CDR1 is MNHEY and CDR2 is SMNVEV (reference sequence). The junction had 3 bases not matched to a gene; V was cut back by 5 bases and J by 4 bases. The CDR3 coding sequence is TGTGCCAGCAGTAAGGACAGGGGGTCAGATACGCAGTATTTT. Translated, it gives CASSKDRGSDTQYF.

The J gene is TRBJ2-5, the V gene TRBV10-3, with a possible D match to TRBD1 (6 bases). Trimming left V 6 bases short and J 5 bases short, with 13 bases between. Germline V gene data show CDR1 as ENHRY and CDR2 as SYGVKD. There are 13 residues in the CDR3. This CDR3 reads CAIRPSGEETQYF. In DNA, the CDR3 is TGTGCCATCAGGCCGTCAGGGGAGGAGACCCAGTACTTC.

On this clonotype: Given a much more abundant clone one base away, this may be a read error. V gene TRBV5-1 combines with J gene TRBJ1-1; D might be TRBD1 (6 bases). The CDR3 runs 15 residues. V lost 6 bases and J 4 bases, leaving 19 bases between the germline ends. Germline V gives CDR1 SGHRS, CDR2 YFSETQ. This CDR3 reads CASTLGSQGGTEAFF. The CDR3 DNA follows: TGCGCCAGCACCCTTGGCAGCCAAGGGGGCACTGAAGCTTTCTTT.

This clonotype was recorded a few times. This chain links TRBV27 with TRBJ2-7; D might be TRBD2 (6 bases). V gave up 5 bases and J gave up 0 bases, with 11 bases separating them. The CDR3 spans 14 residues. Germline CDR1 is MNHEY and CDR2 is SMNVEV (reference sequence). The CDR3 nucleotides are TGTGCCAGCAGTCATGGGGGGTACTCCTACGAGCAGTACTTC. This gives the protein CASSHGGYSYEQYF.

Here the CDR3 DNA reads TGCAGTGCCGAGGGACAGGGGGCTAACTATGGCTACACCTTC. It specifies CSAEGQGANYGYTF. The chain employs TRBV20-1 and TRBJ1-2; 11 bases fit TRBD1. V gave up 6 bases and J gave up 0 bases; unmatched junction bases: 3. From germline, CDR1 is DFQATT and CDR2 SNEGSKA (reference sequence). This CDR3 region has 14 residues.

Comments on this clonotype: With a much larger clone just one base away, this may be a read error. This chain connects TRBV12-5 to TRBJ2-3; D tentatively reads TRBD1 or TRBD2 (5 bases each). Germline CDR1 is LGHNT and CDR2 is FRNRAP. The CDR3 is 15 amino acids. The CDR3, as DNA: TGTGCTAGTGGTACCGGGACGGTGAGCACAGATACGCGGTATTTT. It specifies CASGTGTVSTDTRYF.

In its sample, this clonotype was seen a few times. V and J are TRBV6-6 and TRBJ2-2; no definite D call. The CDR3 extends over 13 amino acids. Trimming stripped 8 bases from V and 2 bases from J, with 9 bases between. Germline CDR1 is MNHNY and CDR2 is SVGAGI (reference sequence). CDR3 DNA: TGTGCCAGCGCTGACCGTAACACCGGGGAGCTGTTTTTT. It translates to CASADRNTGELFF.

Many counts were recorded for this clonotype. The rearrangement links TRBV12-3 or TRBV12-4 to TRBJ1-5; maybe TRBD1 (6 bases). V was shortened by 6 bases and J by 4 bases, with 10 bases between the two germline ends. The CDR3 totals 13 residues. In nucleotides, the CDR3 is TGTGCCAGCAGCCCCAGGGGAAATCAGCCCCAGCATTTT. Translation: CASSPRGNQPQHF.

This rearrangement joins TRBV19 to TRBJ2-1; 8 positions match TRBD2. The CDR3 length is 15 residues. J lost 6 bases, V lost 3 bases, and 7 bases had no gene match. The germline V gene has CDR1 LNHDA and CDR2 SQIVND (reference sequence). The CDR3 spells CASSMGLAGLNEQFF. The CDR3 DNA reads TGTGCCAGTAGTATGGGGCTAGCGGGCCTCAATGAGCAGTTCTTC.

In DNA form, the CDR3 reads TGTGCCAGCAGCCCCTCTGGGTACACTGAAGCTTTCTTT. Its translation: CASSPSGYTEAFF. This chain links TRBV7-3 with TRBJ1-1; D remains unclear. CDR1 is SGHTA and CDR2 is FQGTGA in the germline V gene. The CDR3 runs 13 residues. The V end was cut by 5 bases, the J end by 3 bases, with 10 bases between.

This clonotype was counted many times. The chain uses TRBV4-2 and TRBJ1-5; TRBD1 is a possible D gene (5 bases). CDR1 is LGHNA and CDR2 is YNFKEQ in the germline V gene. CDR3 length: 15 residues. V was pared by 1 base and J by 2 bases, with 9 bases between. CDR3 amino acids: CASSQGGHGNQPQHF. The CDR3 DNA sequence: TGTGCCAGCAGCCAAGGTGGACACGGCAATCAGCCCCAGCATTTT.

Note on this clonotype: The conserved phenylalanine or tryptophan normally closing the CDR3 is absent here, so this likely arose from a read error. This chain links TRBV7-2 with TRBJ2-5, with TRBD2 matching 7 bases. The V segment lost 10 bases and the J segment 0 bases; nucleotides outside the gene matches: 11. CDR3 length equals 15 residues. The germline V gene encodes CDR1 SGHTA and CDR2 FQGNSA. The CDR3 here is CAISEGLADQETQYL. The CDR3 nucleotides are TGTGCCATCAGTGAGGGGCTAGCGGACCAAGAGACCCAGTACCTC.

For this clonotype: Relative to the germline gene, one junction end is altered; a read error may explain this. The chain recombines TRBV20-1 with TRBJ2-7, with a weak D call TRBD2 (6 bases). CDR1 is DFQATT, CDR2 SNEGSKA, per germline (reference sequence). The CDR3 has 14 amino acids. CDR3 in DNA: TGCAGTGCTAGACCGAGACGGGAGTCCTACGGGCAGTACTTC. Translated: CSARPRRESYGQYF.

This clonotype was seen repeatedly, ten times or more. The V call is TRBV7-9, the J call TRBJ2-1, with D perhaps matching TRBD1 or TRBD2 (5 bases each). Germline assignment: CDR1 SEHNR and CDR2 FQNEAQ (reference sequence). The CDR3 contains 17 residues. Trimming took off 5 bases at V and 3 bases at J, with 20 bases between the two ends. DNA for the CDR3: TGTGCCAGCAGCCAAATAAATGGGACGTTTGTCTACAATGAGCAGTTCTTC. It specifies CASSQINGTFVYNEQFF.

The table lists this clonotype with many counts. The V call is TRBV6-1, the J call TRBJ1-2; no reliable D call. This CDR3 spans 12 amino acids. The germline gives CDR1 MNHNS, CDR2 SASEGT. Trimming removed 7 bases from V and 13 bases from J, with 19 bases in between. CDR3 loop: CASTPSGLRGTF. CDR3 DNA sequence: TGTGCCAGCACCCCGAGCGGGCTTCGGGGCACCTTC.

This clonotype was observed at least ten times. The chain joins TRBV20-1 to TRBJ2-7; D perhaps matches TRBD2 (5 bases). The V end lost 2 bases, the J end lost 3 bases, and 11 bases lay between the germline ends. Germline loops: CDR1 DFQATT, CDR2 SNEGSKA (reference sequence). This CDR3 comprises 13 residues. The CDR3 loop reads CSARSFEGYEQYF. DNA of the CDR3: TGCAGTGCTAGATCCTTTGAGGGCTACGAGCAGTACTTC.

This sequence joins TRBV7-9 and TRBJ2-2; D uncertain. The CDR3 consists of 14 residues. Trimming removed 6 bases at V and 2 bases at J, with 10 bases between. CDR1 and CDR2 from the germline V gene are SEHNR and FQNEAQ (reference sequence). This chain's CDR3 is CASSFPRNTGELFF. The CDR3 DNA reads TGTGCCAGCAGTTTCCCCCGTAACACCGGGGAGCTGTTTTTT. The full variable domain, its missing parts supplied by reference TRBV7-9 and TRBJ2-2, is DTGVSQNPRHKITKRGQNVTFRCDPISEHNRLYWYRQTLGQGPEFLTYFQNEAQLEKSRLLSDRFSAERPKGSFSTLEIQRTEQGDSAMYLCASSFPRNTGELFFGEGSRLTVL.

Of note for this clonotype: This may be a read error: a much more frequent sequence differs by one nucleotide. No conserved phenylalanine or tryptophan is present at the end of the CDR3, so a read error is the likely explanation. The chain recombines TRBV15 with TRBJ1-4, with no clear D. Per the germline V gene, CDR1 is LNHNV and CDR2 is YYDKDF (reference sequence). Trimming cost V 6 bases and J 4 bases, with 15 bases left between them. CDR3 length: 15 residues. CDR3 DNA: TGTGCCACCAGTCACACAGATACCTTTAATGAAAAACTGTTTCTT. This sequence encodes CATSHTDTFNEKLFL.

This clonotype occurred many times. The chain links TRBV11-3 to TRBJ1-3; D is uncertain. The germline V gene encodes CDR1 SGHNT and CDR2 YENEEA. The CDR3 consists of 13 residues. Trimming took 2 bases from V and 4 from J, leaving 6 bases between them. CDR3 amino acids: CASSLFPGNTIYF. The CDR3 nucleotides read TGTGCCAGCAGCTTATTCCCAGGAAACACCATATATTTT.

The V call is TRBV5-6, the J call TRBJ2-7, with 11 bases identical to TRBD2. The CDR3 length is 17 residues. V trimming: 3 bases; J trimming: 2 bases; junction bases outside the gene matches: 10. The germline gives CDR1 SGHDT, CDR2 YYEEEE. CDR3 sequence (DNA): TGTGCCAGCAGCTGGGGGGGCACGGGACTAGCGGCCTACGAGCAGTACTTC. Translating it yields CASSWGGTGLAAYEQYF.

Ten or more counts support this clonotype. The chain uses TRBV5-1 and TRBJ2-6; TRBD1 aligns across 7 bases. V gave up 6 bases and J gave up 5 bases; unmatched junction bases: 8. This CDR3 has 15 residues. The germline gives CDR1 SGHRS, CDR2 YFSETQ. CDR3 residues: CASTYRQGRANVLTF. The CDR3 DNA sequence: TGCGCCAGCACATACCGACAGGGAAGGGCCAACGTCCTGACTTTC.

The chain recombines TRBV9 with TRBJ2-1; perhaps TRBD2 as D (6 bases). Germline V gene lookup returns CDR1 SGDLS and CDR2 YYNGEE. The V gene lost 0 bases and the J gene lost 0 bases, with 7 bases spanning the gap. The CDR3 covers 15 residues. CDR3 sequence reads: CASSVGGLSYNEQFF. The CDR3 DNA reads TGTGCCAGCAGCGTAGGGGGACTCTCCTACAATGAGCAGTTCTTC.

The V gene is TRBV29-1, the J gene TRBJ2-2, with TRBD1 matching over 7 bases. This CDR3 has 17 amino acids. The V gene's germline CDR1 is SQVTM and CDR2 ANQGSEA. Trimming removed 4 bases from V and 0 bases from J; junction bases left unmatched: 11. CDR3 sequence: CSVGQGVPFANTGELFF. CDR3 nucleotide sequence: TGCAGCGTTGGACAGGGTGTTCCGTTCGCGAACACCGGGGAGCTGTTTTTT.

The chain combines TRBV12-3 or TRBV12-4 with TRBJ1-2; 9 bases match TRBD1. The CDR3 extends over 13 amino acids. The V and J ends lost 5 bases and 5 bases, in that order; junction bases with no gene match: 3. CDR3 DNA sequence: TGTGCCAGCAGTACAGGGGGCCCATATGGCTACACCTTC. Its translation is CASSTGGPYGYTF.

The chain is built from TRBV6-5 and TRBJ2-3, with TRBD2 identical over 11 bases. V dropped 5 bases and J dropped 1; count of bases not matched to a gene: 14. Germline CDR1 MNHEY, CDR2 SVGAGI. CDR3 length: 19 residues. The CDR3 is CASSESTGSGRAGTDTQYF. In DNA form, the CDR3 reads TGTGCCAGCAGTGAGTCGACCGGTAGCGGGAGGGCCGGCACAGATACGCAGTATTTT.